The sequence of this TCR beta chain was determined in a study of T cell responses to AZD1222 COVID-19 vaccine. Whole-study findings and limits: Among vaccine-associated CD4 TCRs, coverage spanned spike, with dominance at 160-218 and 743-854. Only 6 or 7 AZD1222 recipients tested seropositive at baseline.

Sequencing used immunoSEQ multiplex PCR; TCRdb keeps in-frame clones, though not all of them. This repertoire shows fewer than 150,000 clones, approximately 90% found once; its top ten account for roughly 13%. This CDR3 is built from 12 residues. Germline V gene sequence: CDR1 SQVTM, CDR2 ANQGSEA. Deletions cut 6 bases from V and 8 bases from J, with 14 bases between. With respect to this clone: Its antigen is currently unknown.

This material consisted of peripheral blood, taken on day 0 of AZD1222 vaccination. This receptor was taken from an adult in good health. This rearrangement joins TRBV29-1 to TRBJ2-4; TRBD1 is a possible D gene (6 bases). The CDR3 DNA follows: TGCAGCGTCAACAGGGCAGGCGACATTCAGTACTTC. It codes for CSVNRAGDIQYF.